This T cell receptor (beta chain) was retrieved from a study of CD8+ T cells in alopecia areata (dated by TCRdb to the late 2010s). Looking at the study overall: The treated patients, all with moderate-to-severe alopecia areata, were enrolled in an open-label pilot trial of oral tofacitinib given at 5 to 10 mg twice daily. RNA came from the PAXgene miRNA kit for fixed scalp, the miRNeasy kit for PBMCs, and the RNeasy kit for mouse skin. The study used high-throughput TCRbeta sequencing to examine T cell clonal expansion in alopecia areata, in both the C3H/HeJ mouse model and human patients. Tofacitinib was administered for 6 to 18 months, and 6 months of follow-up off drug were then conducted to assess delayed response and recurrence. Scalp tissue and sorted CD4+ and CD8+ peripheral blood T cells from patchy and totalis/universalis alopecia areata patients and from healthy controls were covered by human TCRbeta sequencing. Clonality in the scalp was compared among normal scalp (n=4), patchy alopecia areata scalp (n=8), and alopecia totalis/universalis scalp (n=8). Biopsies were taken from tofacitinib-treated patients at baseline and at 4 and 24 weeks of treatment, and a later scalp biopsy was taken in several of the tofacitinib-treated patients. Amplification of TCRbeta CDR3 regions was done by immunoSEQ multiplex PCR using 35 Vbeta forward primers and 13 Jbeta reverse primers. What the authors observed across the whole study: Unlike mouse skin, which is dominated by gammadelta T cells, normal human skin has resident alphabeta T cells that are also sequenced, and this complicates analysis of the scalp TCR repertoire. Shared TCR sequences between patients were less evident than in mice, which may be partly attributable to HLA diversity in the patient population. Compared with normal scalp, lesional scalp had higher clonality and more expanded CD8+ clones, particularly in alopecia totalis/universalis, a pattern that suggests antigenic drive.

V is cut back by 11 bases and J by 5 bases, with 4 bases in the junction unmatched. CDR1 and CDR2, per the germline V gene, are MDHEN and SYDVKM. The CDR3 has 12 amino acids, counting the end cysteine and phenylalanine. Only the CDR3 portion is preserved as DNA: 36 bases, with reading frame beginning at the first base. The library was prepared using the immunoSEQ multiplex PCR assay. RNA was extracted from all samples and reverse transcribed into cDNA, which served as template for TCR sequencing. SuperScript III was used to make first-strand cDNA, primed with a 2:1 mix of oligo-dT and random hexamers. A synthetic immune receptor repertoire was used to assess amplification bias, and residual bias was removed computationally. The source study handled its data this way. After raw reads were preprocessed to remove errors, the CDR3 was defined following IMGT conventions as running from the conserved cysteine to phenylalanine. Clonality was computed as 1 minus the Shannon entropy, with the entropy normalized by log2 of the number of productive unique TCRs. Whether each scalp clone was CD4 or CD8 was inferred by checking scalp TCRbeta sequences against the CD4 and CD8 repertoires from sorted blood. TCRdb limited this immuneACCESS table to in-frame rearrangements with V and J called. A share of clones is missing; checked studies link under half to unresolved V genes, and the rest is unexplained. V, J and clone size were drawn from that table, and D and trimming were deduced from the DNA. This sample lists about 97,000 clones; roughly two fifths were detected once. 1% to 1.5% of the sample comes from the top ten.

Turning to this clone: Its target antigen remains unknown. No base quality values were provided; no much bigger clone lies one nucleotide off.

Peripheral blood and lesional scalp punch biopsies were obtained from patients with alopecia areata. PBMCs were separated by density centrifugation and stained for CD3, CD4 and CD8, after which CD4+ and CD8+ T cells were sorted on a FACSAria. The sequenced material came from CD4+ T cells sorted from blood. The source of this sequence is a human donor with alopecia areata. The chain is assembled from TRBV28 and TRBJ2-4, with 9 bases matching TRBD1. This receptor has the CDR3 CASGTGQNIQYF. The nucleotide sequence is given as TGTGCCTCGGGGACAGGGCAAAACATTCAGTACTTC. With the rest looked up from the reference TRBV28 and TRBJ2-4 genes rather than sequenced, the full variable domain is DVKVTQSSRYLVKRTGEKVFLECVQDMDHENMFWYRQDPGLGLRLIYFSYDVKMKEKGDIPEGYSVSREKKERFSLILESASTNQTSMYLCASGTGQNIQYFGAGTRLSVL.